This TCR beta chain was identified during a study of CD8+CD57+ T cells in acquired aplastic anemia. About the research overall: DNA recovered from sorted CD4+ and CD8+ cells had a mean of approximately 3.2 ug. Whole-study results and caveats: Controls did not differ significantly from patients in CD8+ Simpson's diversity. Shared by patients and controls, almost 30 CD8+ CDR3s were abundant in patients.

Flow cytometry had shown expanded CD8+CD57+ cells in the patients chosen for sequencing. Profiling that covered TCR beta VDJ and CDR3 relied on genomic DNA as its template. TCRdb re-analysed the reads in MiXCR, keeping a single row per CDR3 protein. The sample has hundreds of thousands of distinct CDR3 sequences; about 50% are singletons. This clonotype was recorded many times. No antigen is known for it. The clonotype originates from a human donor with aplastic anemia. Material for sequencing was sorted CD4+, CD8+, or CD8+CD57+ T cells (not recorded which) from PBMCs.

The DNA of the CDR3 is TGTGCCAGTGTAGCCGGGGAGCTGTTTTTT. This translates into CASVAGELFF. The rearrangement uses TRBV12-3 or TRBV12-4 and TRBJ2-2; D remains ambiguous. This CDR3 comprises 10 residues. Trimming removed 9 bases from V and 6 bases from J, with 5 bases in between.